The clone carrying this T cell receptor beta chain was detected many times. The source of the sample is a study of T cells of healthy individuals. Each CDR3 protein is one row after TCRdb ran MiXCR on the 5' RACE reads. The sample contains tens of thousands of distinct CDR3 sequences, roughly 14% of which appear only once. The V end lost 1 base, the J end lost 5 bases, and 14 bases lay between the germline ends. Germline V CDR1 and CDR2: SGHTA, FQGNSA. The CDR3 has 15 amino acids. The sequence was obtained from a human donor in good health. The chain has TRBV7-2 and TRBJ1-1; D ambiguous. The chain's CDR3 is CASSLVRTAMTEAFF. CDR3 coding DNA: TGTGCCAGCAGCTTAGTGCGGACGGCCATGACTGAAGCTTTCTTT. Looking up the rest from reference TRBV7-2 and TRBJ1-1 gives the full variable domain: GAGVSQSPSNKVTEKGKDVELRCDPISGHTALYWYRQSLGQGLEFLIYFQGNSAPDKSGLPSDRFSAERTGGSVSTLTIQRTQQEDSAVYLCASSLVRTAMTEAFFGQGTRLTVV.